The clone carrying this T cell receptor (beta chain) was seen repeatedly, ten times or more. Its cognate antigen is unknown. The sample comes from a study of T cells in Graves' hyperthyroidism and ophthalmopathy. The wider study: At the time of initial diagnosis and before any treatment, peripheral blood was collected. Broader study findings: Clonotypes that were expanded in thyroid above 0.001 mostly appeared in blood too. A model using 13 V-J features told ophthalmopathy apart from stable hyperthyroidism.

Amplified TCR beta CDR3 regions came from RNA transcripts. In the first-round RT-PCR of the TCR CDR3, the HTBI primer set was used. TCRdb called the multiplex PCR reads again in MiXCR, with one record for every CDR3 protein. The table records roughly 580,000 distinct CDR3 sequences, approximately 14% of them present only once. Each patient was aged 18 to 65 and had newly diagnosed hyperthyroidism of under 2 months' duration. V was shortened by 8 bases and J by 0 bases, with 11 bases between the two germline ends. The CDR3 totals 15 residues. In germline, CDR1 is LNHDA, CDR2 SQIVND (reference sequence).

The chain carries TRBV19 and TRBJ2-6; TRBD1 might be the D (6 bases). The receptor was derived from a woman aged 30 to 39 with Graves' hyperthyroidism that later progressed to Graves' ophthalmopathy. Sequenced sample: blood. CDR3 residues: CASCTGSSGANVLTF. CDR3 nucleotide sequence: TGTGCCAGTTGTACAGGGTCCTCTGGGGCCAACGTCCTGACTTTC.